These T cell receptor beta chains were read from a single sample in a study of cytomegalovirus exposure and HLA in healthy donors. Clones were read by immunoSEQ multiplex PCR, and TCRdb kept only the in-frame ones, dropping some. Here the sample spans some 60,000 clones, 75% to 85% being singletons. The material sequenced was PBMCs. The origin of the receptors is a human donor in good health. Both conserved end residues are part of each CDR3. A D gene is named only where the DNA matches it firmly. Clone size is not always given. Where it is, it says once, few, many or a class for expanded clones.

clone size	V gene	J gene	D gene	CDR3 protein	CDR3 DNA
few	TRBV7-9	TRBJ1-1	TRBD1	CASSLTGVPIWNTEAFF	TGTGCCAGCAGCTTAACAGGGGTCCCCATATGGAACACTGAAGCTTTCTTT
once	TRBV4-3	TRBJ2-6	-	CASSQDRGTGANVLTF	TGCGCCAGCAGCCAAGACAGGGGCACTGGGGCCAACGTCCTGACTTTC
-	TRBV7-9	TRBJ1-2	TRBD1	CASSLPHGQGPGYTF	TGTGCCAGCAGCTTACCTCACGGACAGGGCCCTGGCTACACCTTC
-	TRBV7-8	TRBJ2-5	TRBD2	CASSLWAPGLPQETQYF	TGTGCCAGCAGCTTATGGGCTCCGGGACTACCTCAAGAGACCCAGTACTTC
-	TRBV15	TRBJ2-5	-	CATSRGGRRETQYF	TGTGCCACCAGCAGAGGGGGGCGGCGAGAGACCCAGTACTTC
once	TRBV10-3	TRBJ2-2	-	CAISEASATGELFF	TGTGCCATCAGTGAGGCTAGCGCCACCGGGGAGCTGTTTTTT
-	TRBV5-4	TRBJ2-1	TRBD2	CASSLSPGLAGDEQFF	TGTGCCAGCAGCTTGTCTCCGGGACTAGCGGGAGATGAGCAGTTCTTC
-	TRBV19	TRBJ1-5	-	CASSIPREAQHF	TGTGCCAGTAGTATCCCTCGGGAGGCCCAGCATTTT
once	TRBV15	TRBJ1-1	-	CATSRGLGSGDTEAFF	TGTGCCACCAGCAGAGGATTGGGCTCGGGGGACACTGAAGCTTTCTTT
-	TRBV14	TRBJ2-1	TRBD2	CAISLTSGVPYNEQFF	TGTGCCATCAGCTTGACTAGCGGGGTTCCCTACAATGAGCAGTTCTTC
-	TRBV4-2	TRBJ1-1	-	CASSQRLQGTNTEAFF	TGTGCCAGCAGCCAAAGATTACAGGGTACCAACACTGAAGCTTTCTTT
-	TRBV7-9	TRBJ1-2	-	CASSPTMSYTF	TGTGCCAGCAGCCCTACTATGAGCTACACCTTC
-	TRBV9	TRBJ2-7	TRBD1	CASSVTTGDHEQYF	TGTGCCAGCAGCGTTACGACAGGGGATCACGAGCAGTACTTC
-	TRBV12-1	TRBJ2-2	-	CASSSNSRVGSGELFF	TGTGCCAGCAGCTCAAATTCCAGGGTCGGTTCCGGGGAGCTGTTTTTT
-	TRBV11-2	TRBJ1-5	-	CASSSGRNQPQHF	TGTGCCAGCAGCTCGGGTCGCAATCAGCCCCAGCATTTT
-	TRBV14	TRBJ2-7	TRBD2	CASSGGEGYEQYF	TGTGCCAGCAGTGGCGGGGAGGGCTACGAGCAGTACTTC
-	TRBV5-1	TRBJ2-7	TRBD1	CASSAAGTDYEQYF	TGCGCCAGCAGCGCAGCCGGGACAGACTACGAGCAGTACTTC
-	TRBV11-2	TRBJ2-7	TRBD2	CASRPGLASYEQYF	TGTGCCAGCAGGCCAGGACTAGCGTCGTACGAGCAGTACTTC
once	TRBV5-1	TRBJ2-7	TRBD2	CASSSQTSGLAGGFSYEQYF	TGCGCCAGCAGCTCGCAAACTTCCGGACTAGCGGGAGGTTTCTCCTACGAGCAGTACTTC
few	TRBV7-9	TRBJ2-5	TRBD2	CSSSAFSGAQETQYF	TGTTCCAGCAGCGCCTTTAGCGGGGCCCAAGAGACCCAGTACTTC
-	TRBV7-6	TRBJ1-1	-	CASSVTGMNTEAFF	TGTGCCAGCAGCGTCACAGGCATGAACACTGAAGCTTTCTTT
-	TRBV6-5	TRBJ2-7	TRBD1	CASRLTTGGLEQYF	TGTGCCAGCAGGCTCACGACAGGGGGTCTCGAGCAGTACTTC
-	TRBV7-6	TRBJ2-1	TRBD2	CASSFTGLAANEQFF	TGTGCCAGCAGCTTCACGGGACTAGCTGCCAATGAGCAGTTCTTC
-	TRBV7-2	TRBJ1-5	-	CASSLAFSQPQHF	TGTGCCAGCAGCTTAGCGTTCAGTCAGCCCCAGCATTTT
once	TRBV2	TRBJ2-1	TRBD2	CASSVREGSYNEQFF	TGTGCCAGCAGTGTTCGGGAGGGGTCCTACAATGAGCAGTTCTTC
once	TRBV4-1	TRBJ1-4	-	CASSQAWQGNEKLFF	TGCGCCAGCAGCCAAGCATGGCAGGGGAATGAAAAACTGTTTTTT
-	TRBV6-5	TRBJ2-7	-	CASSFPGLIESYEQYF	TGTGCCAGCAGTTTTCCGGGACTGATAGAGTCCTACGAGCAGTACTTC
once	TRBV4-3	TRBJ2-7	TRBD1	CASSQLVGTASPYEQYF	TGCGCCAGCAGCCAACTAGTCGGGACAGCGAGTCCCTACGAGCAGTACTTC
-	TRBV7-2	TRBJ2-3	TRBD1	CASSLARQGGTDTQYF	TGTGCCAGCAGCTTAGCACGTCAGGGGGGCACAGATACGCAGTATTTT
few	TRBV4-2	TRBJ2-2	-	CASSQDPSGGYNTGELFF	TGTGCCAGCAGCCAAGATCCATCCGGAGGATATAACACCGGGGAGCTGTTTTTT
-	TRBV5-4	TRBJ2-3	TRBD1	CASSSRQGAIADTQYF	TGTGCCAGCAGCTCCCGACAGGGTGCAATAGCGGATACGCAGTATTTT
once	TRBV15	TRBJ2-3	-	CATSRDGRITDTQYF	TGTGCCACCAGCAGAGATGGGAGGATCACAGATACGCAGTATTTT
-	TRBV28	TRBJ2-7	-	CASSPIAYEQYF	TGTGCCAGCAGCCCCATAGCCTACGAGCAGTACTTC
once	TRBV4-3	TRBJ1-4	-	CASSRGFPTNEKLFF	TGCGCCAGCAGCCGAGGGTTTCCCACTAATGAAAAACTGTTTTTT
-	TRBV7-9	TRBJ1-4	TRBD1	CSSSPDRGMDEKLFF	TGTTCCAGCAGCCCTGACAGGGGGATGGATGAAAAACTGTTTTTT
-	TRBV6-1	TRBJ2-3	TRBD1	CASSASPGQGSAGPGRHF	TGTGCCAGCAGTGCGTCACCGGGACAGGGAAGCGCGGGGCCGGGACGGCATTTT
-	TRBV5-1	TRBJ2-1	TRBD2	CASSLEGSSGYNEQFF	TGCGCCAGCAGCTTGGAGGGGTCTAGCGGTTACAATGAGCAGTTCTTC
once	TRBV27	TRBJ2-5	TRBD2	CASSLSGGALSKTQYF	TGTGCCAGCAGTTTATCCGGGGGGGCATTGTCAAAGACCCAGTACTTC
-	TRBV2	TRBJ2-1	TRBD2	CASSGLAGEQFF	TGTGCCAGCAGTGGACTAGCAGGGGAGCAGTTCTTC
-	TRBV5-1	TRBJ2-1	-	CASSPESRPEQFF	TGCGCCAGCAGCCCCGAGTCGCGTCCTGAGCAGTTCTTC
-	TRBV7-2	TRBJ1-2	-	CASSFDPSGYGYTF	TGTGCCAGCAGCTTCGACCCCTCCGGGTATGGCTACACCTTC
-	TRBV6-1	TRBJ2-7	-	CATDQGGGGSYEQYF	TGTGCCACCGACCAAGGGGGCGGGGGGTCCTACGAGCAGTACTTC